The 14 T cell receptor beta chains below all came from one sample that was sequenced in a study of shared clonotypes between healthy human individuals. Method: immunoSEQ multiplex PCR; TCRdb's copy keeps in-frame clones and lacks some. Of a few million clones listed, roughly 92% were seen once; the top ten hold approximately 0.41%. The material sequenced was naive CD4+ T cells from PBMCs. Subset described: CD45RA+ positively selected. The receptors here all came from a man aged 18 to 30 in good health. Some clones in this sample may be carry-over from other donors' samples.

The rearrangement joins TRBV21-1 to TRBJ1-2; TRBD1, the table's D call, lacks a check against the DNA. TRBV21-1 is annotated as a pseudogene. The CDR3 length is 16 residues. The CDR3 loop is CASSKGLVGRRDGYTF. CDR3 bases: TGTGCCAGCAGCAAAGGCCTCGTGGGGCGAAGAGATGGCTACACCTTC.

The CDR3 DNA follows: TGCGCCAGTGGGAGGGCCCTTGATCAGCCCCAGCATTTT. Translation gives CASGRALDQPQHF. The gene calls are TRBV4-1 and TRBJ1-5; D is ambiguous. V gave up 9 bases and J gave up 5 bases, with 14 bases separating them. This CDR3 has 13 residues. Germline V lookup: CDR1 MGHRA, CDR2 YSYEKL.

The V call is TRBV7-9, the J call TRBJ1-3; TRBD1 might be the D (5 bases). Trimming left V 6 bases short and J 4 bases short, with 22 bases between. The CDR3 is 17 amino acids. The germline gives CDR1 SEHNR, CDR2 FQNEAQ (reference sequence). This CDR3 reads CASSLTQGLGDGNTIYF. CDR3 in DNA: TGTGCCAGCAGTTTAACGCAGGGCCTGGGGGACGGAAACACCATATATTTT.

The V and J genes are TRBV28 and TRBJ2-1; D remains ambiguous. CDR1 is MDHEN and CDR2 is SYDVKM in the germline V gene. The CDR3 is 17 amino acids. Trimming cost V 7 bases and J 0 bases, with 19 bases left between them. CDR3: CASTFGWAKSSYNEQFF. DNA of the CDR3: TGTGCCAGCACGTTCGGATGGGCGAAGAGCTCCTACAATGAGCAGTTCTTC.

V is TRBV19 and J is TRBJ2-7; D possibly corresponds to TRBD1 (6 bases). CDR1 LNHDA and CDR2 SQIVND come from the germline V gene (reference sequence). Trimming removed 6 bases at V and 6 bases at J, with 12 bases between. This CDR3 is 12 amino acids long. The CDR3 protein is CASSNRATEQYF. CDR3 DNA: TGTGCCAGTAGCAACAGGGCCACCGAGCAGTACTTC.

The chain carries TRBV19 and TRBJ2-7; possible D gene TRBD1, 5 bases. Looked up from germline, CDR1 is LNHDA and CDR2 is SQIVND (reference sequence). CDR3 length: 14 amino acids. Trimming pared 6 bases from V and 2 bases from J, leaving 14 bases between. CDR3 bases: TGTGCCAGTAGCCAACCGACAGCGACCTACGAGCAGTACTTC. Amino acids: CASSQPTATYEQYF. Supplemented by reference TRBV19 and TRBJ2-7, the full variable domain reads DGGITQSPKYLFRKEGQNVTLSCEQNLNHDAMYWYRQDPGQGLRLIYYSQIVNDFQKGDIAEGYSVSREKKESFPLTVTSAQKNPTAFYLCASSQPTATYEQYFGPGTRLTVT.

This clone appeared a single time. The chain carries TRBV10-3 and TRBJ1-2, with unresolved D. Trimming took off 6 bases at V and 9 bases at J, with 23 bases between the two ends. The CDR3 extends over 15 amino acids. Germline CDR1 is ENHRY and CDR2 is SYGVKD. The CDR3 reads CAISPAATMVESYTF. For the CDR3, the DNA is TGTGCCATCAGCCCCGCGGCAACTATGGTAGAGAGCTACACCTTC.

This rearrangement joins TRBV5-1 to TRBJ1-1, with unresolved D. With 0 bases removed from V and 1 base from J, the gap between germline ends came to 22 bases. The germline V gene encodes CDR1 SGHRS and CDR2 YFSETQ. This CDR3 has 19 amino acids. CDR3 region: CASSLALFKDGLRNTEAFF. In DNA form, the CDR3 reads TGCGCCAGCAGCTTGGCGTTATTTAAGGACGGCCTAAGGAACACTGAAGCTTTCTTT.

This clone is a singleton in its sample. The CDR3 spells CASSQGVGGPSTDTQYF. For the CDR3, the DNA is TGCGCCAGCAGCCAGGGGGTAGGGGGCCCTAGCACAGATACGCAGTATTTT. This sequence joins TRBV5-1 and TRBJ2-3, with TRBD1 identical over 7 bases. This CDR3 spans 17 amino acids. Germline V gives CDR1 SGHRS, CDR2 YFSETQ. Germline trimming cut 4 bases from V and 0 bases from J; bases unmatched to any gene: 11.

A note on this clone: The sample holds other DNA sequences that translate to the same CDR3. The chain uses TRBV5-1 and TRBJ2-7, with 10 bases matching TRBD2. The V gene end was trimmed by 2 bases and the J gene end by 4 bases; junction bases not matched to a gene: 6. This CDR3 comprises 15 residues. Germline V CDR1 and CDR2: SGHRS, YFSETQ. The CDR3 sequence is CASSLEAGGLYEQYF. Written as DNA, the CDR3 is TGCGCCAGCAGCTTAGAAGCGGGAGGGCTGTACGAGCAGTACTTC.

The chain recombines TRBV4-2 with TRBJ2-1, with D perhaps TRBD2 (5 bases). Germline V lookup: CDR1 LGHNA, CDR2 YNFKEQ. The length of the CDR3 is 14 residues. V lost 0 bases to trimming and J lost 8 bases, with 11 bases between them. Here the CDR3 DNA reads TGTGCCAGCAGCCAAGATTTGACTATCTATGAGCAGTTCTTC. It is translated as CASSQDLTIYEQFF.

Comments on this clone: One end of the junction is discordant with germline, which a read error may explain. V and J are TRBV6-5 and TRBJ2-3; TRBD2 might be the D (5 bases). The CDR3 has 14 amino acids. Germline CDR1 and CDR2: MNHEY and SVGAGI. The CDR3 loop is CASSYSASRDTQYF. The CDR3, as DNA: TGTGCCAGCAGTTACTCCGCTAGCAGAGATACGCAGTATTTT.

The rearrangement uses TRBV28 and TRBJ2-1; 7 bases agree with TRBD1. The V segment lost 3 bases and the J segment 2 bases; nucleotides outside the gene matches: 4. Germline CDR1 and CDR2: MDHEN and SYDVKM. The CDR3 totals 15 residues. CDR3 in DNA: TGTGCCAGCAGTTTTTCCGGGACAGCCTACAATGAGCAGTTCTTC. Encoded protein: CASSFSGTAYNEQFF.

The gene calls are TRBV4-2 and TRBJ1-2; a weak D match, TRBD1 (5 bases). V gave up 4 bases and J gave up 3 bases, with 15 bases separating them. The germline CDR1 and CDR2 sequences are LGHNA and YNFKEQ. The CDR3 is 15 amino acids. The CDR3 DNA is TGTGCCAGCAGCCGAGACAGAGGGGACTACTATGGCTACACCTTC. This codes for CASSRDRGDYYGYTF.